This T cell receptor (beta chain) stems from a study of blood T cell repertoires in COVID-19 (TCRdb year 2020). In the study overall: The collaborator samples originated in the United States, Italy and Spain and spanned the acute and convalescent phases of COVID-19. The samples were drawn from two sources: the first 160 participants of the ongoing ImmuneRACE study, and some 1,300 subjects contributed by 6 global collaborators. Subjects who had been exposed to COVID-19, were actively infected with it, or had recovered from it provided the deeply sampled blood TCRbeta repertoires that made up the dataset. Nearly every sample came with metadata listing a de-identified subject ID, COVID-19 status, age in years and sex. HLA class I and class II types, where available, came from metadata supplied by the sample provider rather than from assay-based typing. The material from the prospective study consisted of cDNA or gDNA derived from T cells, B-cell-depleted T cells, or PBMCs. A freely available public database, intended as a resource for researchers studying the immune response to SARS-CoV-2, is where the repertoires were released. The paper as a whole reports these results and caveats: The amount of clinical and demographic metadata varied by source and participant and was provided uncurated.

Per the germline V gene, MDHEN is the CDR1 and SYDVKM is the CDR2. The CDR3 has 14 amino acids, counting the end cysteine and phenylalanine. Of the read, only the CDR3 DNA is kept; its 42 bases are in frame from base 1. After removal of 5 bases from V and 4 bases from J, the junction retains 6 bases not matched to a gene. Whole blood was collected in K2EDTA tubes by collaborating institutions according to the institutions' own protocols. For TCRbeta analysis, collaborators shipped samples in one of three forms: frozen whole blood, isolated PBMCs, or DNA extracted from either of those sample types. As for this clone: No cognate antigen has been identified for it. Within one base of it there is no much larger clone, and no base qualities were kept.

TCRbeta CDR3 regions were amplified from genomic DNA using the immunoSEQ Assay, a bias-controlled multiplex PCR. The paper's data handling went like this. The number of nucleated cells in each sample was estimated by amplification of reference gene primers within the assay. Sequence reads were collapsed and filtered to measure the absolute abundance of every unique TCRbeta CDR3 rearrangement. For each sample, productive Simpson clonality was calculated as the square root of Simpson's diversity index across productive rearrangements. TCRdb took over this immuneACCESS table, retaining in-frame rearrangements with V and J assigned. Such tables are incomplete; in checked studies, under half of the missing clones stem from an unresolved V gene, and the remainder is unexplained. The V and J calls and clone size were taken over from that table, and D and trimming were inferred from the DNA. In all, the sample holds 210,000 or so clones, and about nine tenths of those were seen once. More than 4.5% of the sample lies in the top ten.

The sample consisted of peripheral blood. This TCR was recovered from a middle-aged woman with acute or convalescent COVID-19. The chain is made from TRBV28 and TRBJ1-1, and 8 junction bases match TRBD1. The DNA sequence is TGTGCCAGCAGTCAGGGGGCGCGAGTCACTGAAGCTTTCTTT. This sequence encodes CASSQGARVTEAFF.